This record concerns one T cell receptor beta chain sequence. This sample is drawn from a study of blood T cell repertoires in COVID-19. Deletions cut 2 bases from V and 2 bases from J, with 9 bases between. The CDR3 has 14 residues. Germline assignment: CDR1 GTSNPN and CDR2 SVGIG (reference sequence). Repertoires were generated with immunoSEQ multiplex PCR, while TCRdb's copy carries only in-frame clones and drops some. This sample has under 150,000 clones, with about 85% found just once. The receptor was isolated from a human donor in a cohort sampled during active COVID-19. Sequenced: peripheral blood. This chain links TRBV30 with TRBJ1-4, with no clear D. CDR3: CAWSPKLTNEKLFF. CDR3 DNA sequence: TGTGCCTGGAGTCCCAAGCTCACTAATGAAAAACTGTTTTTT.